This TCR beta chain was captured by sequencing in a study of blood T cell repertoires in COVID-19. Study in general: Donors in the United States, Italy and Spain gave samples during acute or convalescent COVID-19. PBMCs, B-cell-depleted T cells, or T cells were the source of the cDNA or gDNA that made up the material.

J lost 4 bases, V lost 2 bases, and 6 bases had no gene match. In germline, CDR1 is LNHNV, CDR2 YYDKDF (reference sequence). The length of the CDR3 is 15 residues. TCRdb's copy holds only in-frame clones and misses some; the assay was immunoSEQ multiplex PCR. Of some 260,000 clones in the sample, about 90% were seen once. The specimen was peripheral blood. The source is a man older than 75 with acute or convalescent COVID-19. The V call is TRBV15, the J call TRBJ2-3, with TRBD1 identical over 7 bases. The CDR3 nucleotides are TGTGCCACCAGCAGATCAACAGGGGAAGCAGATACGCAGTATTTT. Amino acids: CATSRSTGEADTQYF.